In its sample, the clone carrying this T cell receptor beta chain was seen a few times. This record belongs to a study of Graves' ophthalmopathy and Graves' hyperthyroidism. Amplifying from RNA transcripts, the study obtained TCR beta CDR3 regions. Amplification began with first-round RT-PCR using HTBI primers, then second-round multiplex PCR was performed. TCRdb recomputed calls from the multiplex PCR reads with MiXCR, one row per CDR3 protein. Seen here are roughly 380,000 distinct CDR3 sequences, about 16% observed once, and the top ten hold 7%. This TCR was sampled from a woman aged 18-29 years with stable Graves' hyperthyroidism. Sequenced input: peripheral blood.

CDR3: CASSLEFDPGQGGYTGELFF. DNA of the CDR3: TGTGCCAGCAGTCTCGAATTTGATCCGGGACAGGGGGGGTACACCGGGGAGCTGTTTTTT. The J gene is TRBJ2-2, the V gene TRBV6-2 or TRBV6-3; 11 positions match TRBD1. After removal of 5 bases from V and 3 bases from J, the junction contained 17 bases not matched to a gene. This CDR3 is 20 amino acids long. CDR1 is MNHEY, CDR2 SVGEGT, per germline.